This entry features one TCR beta chain sequence. Germline V CDR1 and CDR2: SGHAT, FQNNGV. V lost 0 bases to trimming and J lost 4 bases, with 4 bases between them. This CDR3 region has 12 residues. The time point denotes: baseline pretreatment blood. Treatment reported: 15 Gy SBRT to primary tumor, nephrectomy 4 weeks later. This sample was included in a study of radiation and T cells in renal cell carcinoma. The data were produced by immunoSEQ multiplex PCR, yet TCRdb's version contains in-frame clones alone and is incomplete. The top ten hold 4.1% of the sample, which has roughly 150,000 clones, 88% seen once.

The source was blood, collected from a patient whose treatment included radiotherapy and nephrectomy. The TCR originated in a woman in her seventies with renal cell carcinoma. This chain uses TRBV11-2 with TRBJ2-7; no clear D gene. CDR3 bases: TGTGCCAGCAGCTTAGAGTTTTACGAGCAGTACTTC. This gives the protein CASSLEFYEQYF.